This T cell receptor (beta chain) was captured in a study of blood T cell repertoires in COVID-19. Study-level information: Nucleic acid was either cDNA or gDNA, and it came from T cells, B-cell-depleted T cells, or PBMCs.

V gave up 6 bases and J gave up 1 base, with 13 bases separating them. Germline V lookup: CDR1 SQVTM, CDR2 ANQGSEA. The CDR3 totals 14 residues. Sequencing was performed with immunoSEQ multiplex PCR; in TCRdb, only in-frame clones are kept and a portion is missing. The sample lists 200,000 or so clones, approximately 86% occurring once. The clonotype comes from a woman aged 40-49 years with acute COVID-19. The sample consisted of PBMCs or T cells enriched from blood (not recorded which). The chain couples TRBV29-1 to TRBJ2-1, with a weak D call TRBD2 (6 bases). CDR3 bases: TGCAGCGTGACTCCGGGAGAGTCCTACAATGAGCAGTTCTTC. Translation gives CSVTPGESYNEQFF.